The 6 T cell receptor beta chains listed next were all sequenced from one sample in a study of Ad26.COV2.S vaccination and SARS-CoV-2 variants. Libraries were prepared by immunoSEQ multiplex PCR; TCRdb keeps only in-frame clonotypes and omits some of them. The table records hundreds of thousands of clones, 89% of them present only once. Treatment defined: 15 to 20 received Ad26.COV2.S at low or high dose, single or two shots; 5 received placebo; per-sample allocation not given. All samples were drawn on day 63, counting from the first vaccine or placebo injection. The source was peripheral blood, collected in a trial of Ad26.COV2.S vaccine versus placebo. The receptors originated from a person aged 18-65 years who received the Ad26.COV2.S COVID-19 vaccine or a placebo.

The CDR3 loop reads CASSPGSGYTF. The CDR3 DNA follows: TGTGCCAGCAGCCCAGGTTCTGGCTACACCTTC. The V gene is TRBV5-4, the J gene TRBJ1-2, with D unresolved. Per germline, CDR1 SGHNT and CDR2 YYREEE (reference sequence). This CDR3 region has 11 residues. Trimming took 4 bases from V and 7 from J, leaving 8 bases between them.

The V and J genes are TRBV18 and TRBJ1-5, with a tentative D call TRBD1 (5 bases). Per the germline V gene, CDR1 is KGHSH and CDR2 is LQKENI. V was cut by 1 base and J by 6 bases, with 7 bases left in between. The CDR3 sequence is 13 residues long. CDR3 region: CASSPLRGQPQHF. The CDR3 DNA sequence: TGTGCCAGCTCACCACTTAGGGGTCAGCCCCAGCATTTT.

This rearrangement joins TRBV5-8 to TRBJ1-5, with a possible D match to TRBD1 (5 bases). V was trimmed by 1 base and J by 9 bases, leaving 17 bases between them. The germline V gene encodes CDR1 SGHTS and CDR2 YDEGEE. This CDR3 spans 15 amino acids. The CDR3, as DNA: TGTGCCAGCAGCTTGAATTACAGGCCACCGGGGCCCCAGCATTTT. Its translation: CASSLNYRPPGPQHF.

The V call is TRBV24-1, the J call TRBJ1-3; D call uncertain. There are 13 residues in the CDR3. The V gene's germline CDR1 is KGHDR and CDR2 SFDVKD. Trimming removed 4 bases at V and 7 bases at J, with 10 bases between. CDR3 sequence (DNA): TGTGCCACCAGTGACCCGAACACGAACACCATATATTTT. Residues: CATSDPNTNTIYF.

The genes are TRBV14 and TRBJ2-4; a weak D match, TRBD1 (5 bases). The V gene lost 1 base and the J gene lost 8 bases, with 9 bases spanning the gap. The CDR3 has 13 residues. CDR1 and CDR2 (germline): SGHDN, FVKESK. The CDR3 reads CASSQVPRDIQYF. CDR3 DNA sequence: TGTGCCAGCAGCCAAGTACCCAGGGACATTCAGTACTTC.

This clone was seen more than once but under ten times. The rearrangement uses TRBV6-5 and TRBJ1-3; no definite D call. The CDR3 has 11 residues. V was shortened by 5 bases and J by 2 bases, with 1 base between the two germline ends. Germline V gene data show CDR1 as MNHEY and CDR2 as SVGAGI. The CDR3 nucleotides read TGTGCCAGCAGTACTGGAAACACCATATATTTT. Translation gives CASSTGNTIYF.